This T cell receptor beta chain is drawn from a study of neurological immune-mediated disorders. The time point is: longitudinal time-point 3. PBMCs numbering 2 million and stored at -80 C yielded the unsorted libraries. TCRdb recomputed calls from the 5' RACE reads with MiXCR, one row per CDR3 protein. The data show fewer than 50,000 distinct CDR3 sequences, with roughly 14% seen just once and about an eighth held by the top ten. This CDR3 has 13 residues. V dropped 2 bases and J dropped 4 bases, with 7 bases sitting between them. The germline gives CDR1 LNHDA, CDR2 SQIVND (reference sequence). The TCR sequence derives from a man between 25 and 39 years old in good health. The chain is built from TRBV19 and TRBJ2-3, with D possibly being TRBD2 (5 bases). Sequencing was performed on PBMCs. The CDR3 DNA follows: TGTGCCAGTAGTATACGGCGGGCAGATACGCAGTATTTT. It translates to CASSIRRADTQYF.